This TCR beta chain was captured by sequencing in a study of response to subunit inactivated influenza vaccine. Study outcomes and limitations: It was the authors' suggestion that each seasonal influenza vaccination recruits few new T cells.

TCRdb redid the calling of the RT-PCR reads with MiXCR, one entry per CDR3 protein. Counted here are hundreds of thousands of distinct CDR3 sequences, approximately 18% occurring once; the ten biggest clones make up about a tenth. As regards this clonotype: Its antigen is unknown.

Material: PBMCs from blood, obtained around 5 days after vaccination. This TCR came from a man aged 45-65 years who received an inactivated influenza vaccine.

CDR3 bases: TGTGCCAGCAGTGACGCGGGAGCTTACAATGAGCAGTTCTTC. This gives the protein CASSDAGAYNEQFF. This chain links TRBV25-1 with TRBJ2-1; 7 positions match TRBD2. From germline, CDR1 is MGHDK and CDR2 SYGVNS. The CDR3 is made up of 14 amino acids. The V gene end was trimmed by 3 bases and the J gene end by 4 bases; junction bases not matched to a gene: 3.